These 20 T cell receptor beta chains came from one sample sequenced in a study of regulatory T cells in long-lasting Graves disease. Construction of TCR beta libraries relied on iRepertoire HTBI primers and on Arm-PCR targeting CDR3 regions. One entry per CDR3 protein results from TCRdb running MiXCR on the multiplex PCR reads. The sample lists approximately 400,000 distinct CDR3 sequences, 14% to 15% occurring once. As for time point: newly diagnosed GD, antithyroid drugs for less than 3 months. There was RNA extracted from PBMCs, and the TCR library was made from it. These data are also associated with another study on T cells in Graves' hyperthyroidism and ophthalmopathy.

The sequencing used peripheral blood mononuclear cells (PBMCs), collected at new diagnosis, from a patient treated with antithyroid drugs. Source of these receptors: a woman in her twenties or thirties with Graves disease.

This clonotype showed up many times. The gene calls are TRBV12-3 or TRBV12-4 and TRBJ2-4, with 15 bases matching TRBD2. There are 18 residues in the CDR3. V lost 7 bases and J lost 1; bases outside the gene matches: 8. The CDR3 region is CASTPGLAGGGAKNIQYF. CDR3 bases: TGTGCCAGCACCCCGGGACTAGCGGGAGGCGGGGCCAAAAACATTCAGTACTTC.

In its sample, this clonotype was seen a few times. The chain joins TRBV15 to TRBJ2-4; D unclear. V lost 8 bases and J lost 0, with 5 bases in between. The CDR3 length is 12 residues. Germline V CDR1 and CDR2: LNHNV, YYDKDF (reference sequence). The CDR3 loop is CATSEAKNIQYF. The DNA of the CDR3 is TGTGCCACCTCCGAAGCCAAAAACATTCAGTACTTC.

This chain links TRBV6-1 with TRBJ2-1, with 10 positions matching TRBD2. The CDR3 sequence is 17 residues long. With V trimmed by 5 bases and J by 5 bases, 12 bases remained unmatched. CDR1 and CDR2 (germline): MNHNS, SASEGT. The CDR3 spells CASSPAGGPGFNNEQFF. The CDR3 DNA reads TGTGCCAGCAGTCCAGCGGGAGGGCCAGGTTTCAACAATGAGCAGTTCTTC.

To note about this clonotype: This CDR3 fails to terminate in the conserved phenylalanine or tryptophan, so it likely reflects a read error. The chain combines TRBV5-1 with TRBJ2-7; tentative D call: TRBD2 (6 bases). The germline V gene has CDR1 SGHRS and CDR2 YFSETQ. V was pared by 2 bases and J by 1 base, with 7 bases between. CDR3 length: 13 residues. The CDR3 region is CASSLLASYEQYL. The CDR3 DNA is TGCGCCAGCAGCTTACTAGCTTCCTACGAGCAGTACCTC.

This clonotype has only a few counts. V and J are TRBV18 and TRBJ1-6, with 8 bases fitting TRBD1. The V gene end was trimmed by 6 bases and the J gene end by 7 bases; junction bases not matched to a gene: 2. CDR1 and CDR2 from the germline V gene are KGHSH and LQKENI. This CDR3 spans 13 amino acids. This chain's CDR3 is CASSGQENSPLHF. CDR3 DNA sequence: TGTGCCAGCTCGGGACAGGAAAATTCACCCCTCCACTTT.

The chain uses TRBV28 and TRBJ2-2; possibly TRBD1 for D (6 bases). The ends were cut back, 5 bases at V and 6 bases at J, with 16 bases in the middle. The CDR3 is 15 amino acids. The germline V gene encodes CDR1 MDHEN and CDR2 SYDVKM. CDR3 protein: CASSPHIQGPGELFF. CDR3 nucleotides: TGTGCCAGCAGTCCCCACATACAGGGTCCCGGGGAGCTGTTTTTT.

This clonotype was seen many times. The genes are TRBV28 and TRBJ2-3; 9 bases map to TRBD2. This CDR3 has 15 residues. The germline gives CDR1 MDHEN, CDR2 SYDVKM. J lost 5 bases, V lost 7 bases, and 10 bases had no gene match. Here the CDR3 reads CASIESGRQGDTQYF. CDR3 in DNA: TGTGCCAGCATTGAGAGCGGGAGGCAGGGAGATACGCAGTATTTT.

This clonotype was seen many times. The chain has TRBV10-2 and TRBJ1-2, with D tentatively TRBD1 (5 bases). Between the trimmed V and J ends, which lost 2 bases and 6 bases, there was a span of 10 bases. The V gene's germline CDR1 is WSHSY and CDR2 SAAADI. The CDR3 has 13 amino acids. CDR3 nucleotides: TGCGCCAGCAGTGAGGCCCAGGGACATGGCTACACCTTC. Translation gives CASSEAQGHGYTF.

This clonotype was counted once. It may be a read error: a sequence one base away is much more abundant. The V gene is TRBV28, the J gene TRBJ1-5, with a possible D match to TRBD1 (5 bases). Germline CDR1 reads MDHEN; CDR2 reads SYDVKM. This CDR3 spans 13 amino acids. The CDR3 here is CASSGGVDQPRHF. The CDR3 DNA reads as TGTGCCAGCAGTGGGGGTGTCGATCAGCCCCGGCATTTT.

The V gene is TRBV15, the J gene TRBJ1-1, with TRBD1 matching 8 bases. The CDR3 is made up of 15 amino acids. The V gene's germline CDR1 is LNHNV and CDR2 YYDKDF (reference sequence). J was trimmed by 0 bases and V by 5 bases; bases with no gene match: 5. The CDR3 coding sequence is TGTGCCACCAGCGGAAGGGACAGGTTGAACACTGAAGCTTTCTTT. Protein product: CATSGRDRLNTEAFF.

DNA of the CDR3: TGTGCCAGCAGCAAAGAAGGCCCATATCACGAGCAGTACTTC. It encodes CASSKEGPYHEQYF. The chain is built from TRBV11-2 and TRBJ2-7; D not certain. CDR1 is SGHAT and CDR2 is FQNNGV in the germline V gene. This CDR3 contains 14 residues. Trimming cost V 5 bases and J 5 bases, with 16 bases left between them. Based on the CDR3 plus reference TRBV11-2 and TRBJ2-7, the full variable domain is EAGVAQSPRYKIIEKRQSVAFWCNPISGHATLYWYQQILGQGPKLLIQFQNNGVVDDSQLPKDRFSAERLKGVDSTLKIQPAKLEDSAVYLCASSKEGPYHEQYFGPGTRLTVT.

This clonotype was recorded many times. V is TRBV7-2 and J is TRBJ2-1; 11 bases match TRBD2. V lost 5 bases to trimming and J lost 11 bases; unmatched junction nucleotides: 11. CDR1 and CDR2 (germline): SGHTA, FQGNSA. This CDR3 contains 15 residues. DNA for the CDR3: TGTGCCAGCAGCCCCCAGGCTAGCGGGAGGATGCAGCAGTTCTTC. Translation: CASSPQASGRMQQFF.

This clonotype was seen repeatedly, ten times or more. The chain has TRBV28 and TRBJ2-7; D gene unclear. The CDR3 runs 12 residues. The V gene lost 1 base and the J gene lost 9 bases, with 10 bases spanning the gap. CDR1 is MDHEN, CDR2 SYDVKM, per germline. CDR3 DNA sequence: TGTGCCAGCAGTTTATACCCCCTCGGGCAGTACTTC. This encodes CASSLYPLGQYF.

In this sample, this clonotype turned up a few times. J is TRBJ2-7 and V is TRBV9; D is unclear. This CDR3 contains 13 residues. The V end lost 0 bases, the J end lost 6 bases, and 10 bases lay between the germline ends. In germline, CDR1 is SGDLS, CDR2 YYNGEE. CDR3 sequence reads: CASSVVAASEQYF. In DNA form, the CDR3 reads TGTGCCAGCAGCGTAGTGGCAGCTAGCGAGCAGTACTTC.

Points on this clonotype: A much larger clone differs from this one at a single base, so this may be a read error. The chain employs TRBV11-2 and TRBJ2-1; 9 positions agree with TRBD2. Per the germline V gene, CDR1 is SGHAT and CDR2 is FQNNGV. This CDR3 is 16 amino acids long. The CDR3 sequence: CASSLVVTSGYKEQFF. CDR3 sequence (DNA): TGTGCCAGCAGCTTAGTGGTGACTAGCGGTTACAAGGAGCAGTTCTTC.

This clonotype was counted ten times or more. In DNA, the CDR3 is TGTGCCAGCAGCTTTGCCCCGACAGGGATGGCCTACGAGCAGTACTTC. Encoded protein: CASSFAPTGMAYEQYF. The J gene is TRBJ2-7, the V gene TRBV5-5, with TRBD1 matching over 7 bases. This CDR3 comprises 16 residues. The J segment lost 2 bases and the V segment lost 2 bases, leaving 10 bases of the junction unmatched. Germline V gene data show CDR1 as SGHKS and CDR2 as YYEKEE (reference sequence).

This clonotype was recorded at least ten times. The chain is built from TRBV11-2 and TRBJ2-7; 11 bases line up with TRBD2. J lost 5 bases, V lost 5 bases, and 8 bases had no gene match. The CDR3 is made up of 15 amino acids. The germline V gene encodes CDR1 SGHAT and CDR2 FQNNGV. CDR3 residues: CASSTQLAGVNEQYF. The CDR3, as DNA: TGTGCCAGCAGCACACAACTAGCGGGAGTGAACGAGCAGTACTTC.

There are many counts of this clonotype. The V and J genes are TRBV13 and TRBJ2-7; 7 bases align to TRBD2. The trim removed 5 bases at V and 3 bases at J, leaving 10 bases unmatched. The CDR3 length is 15 residues. CDR1 PRHDT and CDR2 FYEKMQ come from the germline V gene (reference sequence). In nucleotides, the CDR3 is TGTGCCAGCAGCCCCGGACTAGTTGGCAACTACGAGCAGTACTTC. Translation: CASSPGLVGNYEQYF.

The table lists this clonotype with many counts. This chain joins TRBV11-1 and TRBJ2-1; D may be TRBD1 (5 bases). CDR1 and CDR2 from the germline V gene are SGHAT and FQDESV (reference sequence). The CDR3 has 16 residues. Trimming cost V 3 bases and J 11 bases, with 23 bases left between them. The CDR3 is CASSFSGAQGLTKQFF. The DNA for the CDR3 is TGTGCCAGCAGCTTTAGTGGTGCCCAGGGTTTAACCAAGCAGTTCTTC.

There are many counts of this clonotype. The rearrangement uses TRBV11-3 and TRBJ2-1; D is possibly TRBD1 or TRBD2 (5 bases each). Germline lookup yields CDR1 SGHNT and CDR2 YENEEA. Trimming cost V 8 bases and J 4 bases, with 12 bases left between them. The CDR3 is 13 residues long. CDR3 sequence reads: CASCRDVYNEQFF. DNA of the CDR3: TGTGCCAGCTGCCGGGACGTATACAATGAGCAGTTCTTC. The entire variable domain, with the rest obtained from reference TRBV11-3 and TRBJ2-1, is as follows: EAGVVQSPRYKIIEKKQPVAFWCNPISGHNTLYWYLQNLGQGPELLIRYENEEAVDDSQLPKDRFSAERLKGVDSTLKIQPAELGDSAVYLCASCRDVYNEQFFGPGTRLTVL.